Presented here are 9 T cell receptor beta chains from one specimen sequenced in a study of T-cell memory formation after mild COVID-19. TCRdb fed the 5' RACE reads into MiXCR, producing one record per CDR3 protein. The table lists about 400,000 distinct CDR3 sequences, less than 25% of them singletons. Input material: PBMCs or a T cell subset sorted from them (not recorded which). The receptors originated from an adult woman who had mild COVID-19 (a few samples of this study predate the infection). Cell type and time point are not known.

This chain uses TRBV7-2 with TRBJ2-1; D is perhaps TRBD2 (6 bases). This CDR3 spans 16 amino acids. CDR1 is SGHTA, CDR2 FQGNSA, per germline. Trimming took off 1 base at V and 6 bases at J, with 16 bases between the two ends. Here the CDR3 reads CASSLGRPGGSNEQFF. DNA for the CDR3: TGTGCCAGCAGCTTAGGGCGACCCGGGGGTAGCAATGAGCAGTTCTTC.

This sequence joins TRBV18 and TRBJ2-2, with D possibly TRBD1 on 6 matching bases. Germline V gene sequence: CDR1 KGHSH, CDR2 LQKENI. CDR3 size: 19 residues. V was clipped by 0 bases and J by 0 bases, with 17 bases between them. The CDR3 DNA reads as TGTGCCAGCTCACCACCGCCCTGGACAGCCCCTTCGAACACCGGGGAGCTGTTTTTT. This gives the protein CASSPPPWTAPSNTGELFF.

A few counts support this clonotype. V gene TRBV12-3 or TRBV12-4 combines with J gene TRBJ2-5; 9 bases are shared with TRBD2. Unmatched junction bases numbered 16, after V lost 6 bases and J lost 5 bases. The CDR3 runs 17 residues. The DNA for the CDR3 is TGTGCCAGCAGCTCCTCCGGAGGCGGGAGGGCCCGGGAGACCCAGTACTTC. This encodes CASSSSGGGRARETQYF.

There are a few counts of this clonotype. The rearrangement links TRBV4-2 to TRBJ2-7, with 9 positions matching TRBD2. CDR3 length: 16 residues. V trimming: 3 bases; J trimming: 3 bases; junction bases outside the gene matches: 9. CDR1 and CDR2 (germline): LGHNA, YNFKEQ. CDR3 loop: CASSQTERGVYYEQYF. CDR3 nucleotide sequence: TGTGCCAGCAGCCAGACTGAGCGGGGGGTTTACTACGAGCAGTACTTC.

The chain has TRBV5-5 and TRBJ1-4, with 7 bases matching TRBD1. CDR3 length equals 19 residues. The trim removed 0 bases at V and 5 bases at J, leaving 16 bases unmatched. Per the germline V gene, CDR1 is SGHKS and CDR2 is YYEKEE (reference sequence). The CDR3 protein is CASSLDIRPGTAENEKLFF. CDR3 coding DNA: TGTGCCAGCAGCTTGGACATCCGTCCCGGGACAGCTGAGAATGAAAAACTGTTTTTT. The variable domain in full, completed from reference TRBV5-5 and TRBJ1-4, reads DAGVTQSPTHLIKTRGQQVTLRCSPISGHKSVSWYQQVLGQGPQFIFQYYEKEERGRGNFPDRFSARQFPNYSSELNVNALLLGDSALYLCASSLDIRPGTAENEKLFFGSGTQLSVL.

The chain has TRBV5-1 and TRBJ2-5; 11 bases are a match to TRBD2. Trimming cost V 0 bases and J 2 bases; bases outside gene matches: 3. Germline CDR1 SGHRS, CDR2 YFSETQ. The CDR3 is 16 residues long. This CDR3 is CASSLASGGTQETQYF. As DNA, the CDR3 is TGCGCCAGCAGCTTGGCTAGCGGGGGGACACAAGAGACCCAGTACTTC. Variable domain in full (rest from reference TRBV5-1 and TRBJ2-5): KAGVTQTPRYLIKTRGQQVTLSCSPISGHRSVSWYQQTPGQGLQFLFEYFSETQRNKGNFPGRFSGRQFSNSRSEMNVSTLELGDSALYLCASSLASGGTQETQYFGPGTRLLVL.

The chain employs TRBV7-3 and TRBJ2-3; D remains ambiguous. Trimming removed 3 bases from V and 2 bases from J, with 6 bases in between. Germline V CDR1 and CDR2: SGHTA, FQGTGA. The CDR3 totals 13 residues. The CDR3 DNA reads as TGTGCCAGCAGCTTCACCGTCACAGATACGCAGTATTTT. Its translation: CASSFTVTDTQYF. Supplemented by reference TRBV7-3 and TRBJ2-3, the full variable domain reads GAGVSQTPSNKVTEKGKYVELRCDPISGHTALYWYRQSLGQGPEFLIYFQGTGAADDSGLPNDRFFAVRPEGSVSTLKIQRTERGDSAVYLCASSFTVTDTQYFGPGTRLTVL.

V gene TRBV11-2 combines with J gene TRBJ1-5; D might be TRBD1 (5 bases). Germline V gives CDR1 SGHAT, CDR2 FQNNGV. This CDR3 is built from 14 residues. V lost 5 bases and J 5 bases, leaving 13 bases between the germline ends. The chain's CDR3 is CASSAGGGDQPQHF. The CDR3 region has the DNA TGTGCCAGCAGCGCGGGGGGAGGGGATCAGCCCCAGCATTTT.

The genes are TRBV5-6 and TRBJ2-7; 11 nucleotides align to TRBD2. CDR3 length: 18 amino acids. The germline CDR1 and CDR2 sequences are SGHDT and YYEEEE. The V segment lost 4 bases and the J segment 5 bases; nucleotides outside the gene matches: 17. CDR3: CASSLPRLAGGPSHEQYF. The CDR3 DNA reads as TGTGCCAGCAGCCTCCCTCGTCTAGCGGGAGGTCCATCCCACGAGCAGTACTTC.